This T cell receptor beta chain appears in the sequencing data of a study of shared clonotypes between healthy human individuals. Method: immunoSEQ multiplex PCR; TCRdb's copy keeps in-frame clones and lacks some. This sample has about 2.1 million clones, with just under 95% found just once. It was CD45RO-negative cells, positively selected for CCR7, that made up naive CD8 cells, with terminally differentiated effector memory CD45RA+ cells excluded. CDR1 SEHNR and CDR2 FQNEAQ come from the germline V gene (reference sequence). There are 14 residues in the CDR3. Unmatched junction bases numbered 3, after V lost 5 bases and J lost 8 bases.

J is TRBJ2-1 and V is TRBV7-9, with TRBD2 matching over 13 bases. This sequence was found in a man younger than 30 in good health. Some clones in this sample may be carry-over from other donors' samples. The sequenced material came from naive CD8+ T cells from PBMCs. The CDR3 loop reads CASSLLAGGDEQFF. DNA of the CDR3: TGTGCCAGCAGCCTACTAGCGGGAGGGGATGAGCAGTTCTTC.